Listed here are 14 T cell receptor beta chains from one sample, sequenced in a study of T cell responses to AZD1222 COVID-19 vaccine. Using immunoSEQ multiplex PCR, the repertoire was profiled, and TCRdb retains in-frame clones only, with some absent. The table has approximately 110,000 clones, approximately 91% seen once; the top ten hold around 7%. This sample comprised peripheral blood, obtained on day 0 of AZD1222 vaccination. The receptors shown here come from an adult in good health.

The chain has TRBV4-3 and TRBJ1-1; D might be TRBD1 (5 bases). V dropped 1 base and J dropped 0 bases, with 9 bases sitting between them. The CDR3 is 15 residues long. Germline CDR1 is LGHNA and CDR2 is YSLEER. The CDR3 DNA is TGCGCCAGCAGCCAAGCGGCAGGGATGAACACTGAAGCTTTCTTT. Encoded protein: CASSQAAGMNTEAFF.

This sequence joins TRBV7-2 and TRBJ1-3; the match to TRBD1 covers 7 bases. CDR3 length: 16 residues. Losses at the gene ends were 5 bases for V and 0 bases for J; bases not matched to a gene: 7. Germline V gene data show CDR1 as SGHTA and CDR2 as FQGNSA. As DNA, the CDR3 is TGTGCCAGCAGCCTCCGACAGGGAGGCTCTGGAAACACCATATATTTT. This codes for CASSLRQGGSGNTIYF.

This chain uses TRBV12-3 or TRBV12-4 with TRBJ1-5; D not resolved. CDR3 length: 13 residues. V was shortened by 3 bases and J by 7 bases, with 10 bases between the two germline ends. CDR3 region: CASSFETIQPQHF. The CDR3 DNA reads as TGTGCCAGCAGTTTCGAGACAATCCAGCCCCAGCATTTT.

The CDR3 bases are TGTGCCAGTAGTCCTCAGGACAGGCTGAACACTGAAGCTTTCTTT. It codes for CASSPQDRLNTEAFF. This chain connects TRBV19 to TRBJ1-1; 7 positions match TRBD1. Germline loops: CDR1 LNHDA, CDR2 SQIVND (reference sequence). This CDR3 is built from 15 residues. J was trimmed by 0 bases and V by 5 bases; bases with no gene match: 6.

As concerns this clone: Additional DNA sequences in this sample encode the identical CDR3. The chain joins TRBV30 to TRBJ1-5; D might be TRBD1 (6 bases). The CDR3 length is 13 residues. V dropped 2 bases and J dropped 5 bases, with 10 bases sitting between them. Germline lookup yields CDR1 GTSNPN and CDR2 SVGIG (reference sequence). The CDR3 reads CAWSRRGDQPQHF. CDR3 in DNA: TGTGCCTGGAGTAGAAGGGGGGATCAGCCCCAGCATTTT.

The chain joins TRBV19 to TRBJ1-4; D gene uncertain. This CDR3 is built from 11 residues. V was trimmed by 8 bases and J by 8 bases, leaving 9 bases between them. The germline gives CDR1 LNHDA, CDR2 SQIVND (reference sequence). The CDR3 protein is CASSRREKLFF. For the CDR3, the DNA is TGTGCCAGTTCCCGTAGAGAAAAACTGTTTTTT.

The chain has TRBV7-9 and TRBJ1-4, with D tentatively TRBD1 (6 bases). V was cut by 6 bases and J by 3 bases, with 14 bases left in between. This CDR3 has 15 residues. Germline CDR1 reads SEHNR; CDR2 reads FQNEAQ (reference sequence). CDR3 residues: CASSSDRQANEKLFF. The CDR3 nucleotides are TGTGCCAGCAGTTCGGACCGACAGGCTAATGAAAAACTGTTTTTT.

V and J are TRBV6-2 or TRBV6-3 and TRBJ1-2; D is undetermined. This CDR3 comprises 12 residues. Germline loops: CDR1 MNHEY, CDR2 SVGEGT. V was shortened by 6 bases and J by 4 bases, with 9 bases between the two germline ends. The CDR3 DNA sequence: TGTGCCAGCAGCATCAACGGCTATGGCTACACCTTC. Protein: CASSINGYGYTF.

This clone appeared a few times. The gene calls are TRBV18 and TRBJ2-2; D possibly uses TRBD1 or TRBD2 (5 bases each). Trimming cost V 2 bases and J 0 bases, with 13 bases left between them. Germline loops: CDR1 KGHSH, CDR2 LQKENI. The CDR3 runs to 17 residues. CDR3: CASSPGGKVANTGELFF. The CDR3 nucleotides are TGTGCCAGCTCACCAGGGGGTAAGGTCGCGAACACCGGGGAGCTGTTTTTT.

The gene calls are TRBV29-1 and TRBJ2-5; D is possibly TRBD2 (7 bases). This CDR3 has 13 amino acids. The germline V gene has CDR1 SQVTM and CDR2 ANQGSEA. V was shortened by 2 bases and J by 2 bases, with 9 bases between the two germline ends. CDR3 amino acids: CSVERGAQETQYF. In DNA form, the CDR3 reads TGCAGCGTTGAACGGGGGGCTCAAGAGACCCAGTACTTC.

This chain uses TRBV4-2 with TRBJ1-2; D possibly corresponds to TRBD1 (6 bases). V gave up 2 bases and J gave up 2 bases, with 12 bases separating them. The germline V gene has CDR1 LGHNA and CDR2 YNFKEQ. The length of the CDR3 is 15 residues. For the CDR3, the DNA is TGTGCCAGCAGCCAAACAACAGGGCTCAACTATGGCTACACCTTC. Translated, it gives CASSQTTGLNYGYTF.

V usage is TRBV18 and J usage is TRBJ1-1, with D possibly being TRBD1 (6 bases). V lost 2 bases and J 1 base, leaving 11 bases between the germline ends. Germline CDR1 reads KGHSH; CDR2 reads LQKENI. The CDR3 totals 15 residues. DNA of the CDR3: TGTGCCAGCTCACCAATCCAGGGGCCGAACACTGAAGCTTTCTTT. As protein: CASSPIQGPNTEAFF.

This chain connects TRBV6-2 or TRBV6-3 to TRBJ1-2; unclear D gene. Trimming left V 4 bases short and J 5 bases short, with 14 bases between. The CDR3 spans 14 residues. Germline values: CDR1 MNHEY, CDR2 SVGEGT. DNA for the CDR3: TGTGCCAGCAGTTTCTCCCCGGGGAGTTATGGCTACACCTTC. It specifies CASSFSPGSYGYTF.

This chain links TRBV29-1 with TRBJ2-6, with unresolved D. The V and J ends lost 7 bases and 0 bases respectively, with 16 bases between them. The CDR3 totals 16 residues. The germline CDR1 and CDR2 sequences are SQVTM and ANQGSEA. CDR3 sequence: CSARTDESSGANVLTF. In nucleotides, the CDR3 is TGCAGCGCCCGGACCGATGAGAGCTCTGGGGCCAACGTCCTGACTTTC.